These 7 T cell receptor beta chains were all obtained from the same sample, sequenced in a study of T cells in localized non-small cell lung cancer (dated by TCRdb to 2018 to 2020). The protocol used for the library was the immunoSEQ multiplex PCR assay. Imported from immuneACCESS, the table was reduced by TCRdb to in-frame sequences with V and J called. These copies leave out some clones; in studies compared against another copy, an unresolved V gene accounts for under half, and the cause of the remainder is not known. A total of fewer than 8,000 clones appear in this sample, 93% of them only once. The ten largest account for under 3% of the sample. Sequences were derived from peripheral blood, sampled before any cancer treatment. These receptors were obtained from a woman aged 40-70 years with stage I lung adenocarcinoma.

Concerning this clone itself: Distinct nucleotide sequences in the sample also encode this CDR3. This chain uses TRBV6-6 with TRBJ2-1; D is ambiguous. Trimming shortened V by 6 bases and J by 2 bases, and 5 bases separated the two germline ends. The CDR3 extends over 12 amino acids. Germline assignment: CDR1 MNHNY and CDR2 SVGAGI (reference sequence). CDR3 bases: TGTGCCAGCAGCCGACCCTACAATGAGCAGTTCTTC. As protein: CASSRPYNEQFF.

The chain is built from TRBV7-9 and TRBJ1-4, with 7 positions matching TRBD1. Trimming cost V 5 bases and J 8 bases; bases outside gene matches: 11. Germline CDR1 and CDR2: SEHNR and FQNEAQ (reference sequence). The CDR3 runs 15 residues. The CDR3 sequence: CASSPRGQLFEKLFF. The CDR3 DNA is TGTGCCAGCAGCCCCAGGGGACAGCTTTTCGAAAAACTGTTTTTT. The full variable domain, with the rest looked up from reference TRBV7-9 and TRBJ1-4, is DTGVSQNPRHKITKRGQNVTFRCDPISEHNRLYWYRQTLGQGPEFLTYFQNEAQLEKSRLLSDRFSAERPKGSFSTLEIQRTEQGDSAMYLCASSPRGQLFEKLFFGSGTQLSVL.

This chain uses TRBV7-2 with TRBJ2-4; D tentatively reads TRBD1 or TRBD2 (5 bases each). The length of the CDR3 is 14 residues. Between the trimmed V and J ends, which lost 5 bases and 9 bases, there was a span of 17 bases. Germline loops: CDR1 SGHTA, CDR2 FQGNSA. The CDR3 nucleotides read TGTGCCAGCAGCCGGGGTGATAGGGGCGGCATTCAGTACTTC. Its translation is CASSRGDRGGIQYF.

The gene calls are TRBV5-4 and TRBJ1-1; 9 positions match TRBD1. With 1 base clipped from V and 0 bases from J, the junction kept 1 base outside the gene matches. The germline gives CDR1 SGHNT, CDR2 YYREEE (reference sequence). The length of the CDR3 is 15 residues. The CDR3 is CASSLTGGLNTEAFF. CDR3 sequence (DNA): TGTGCCAGCAGCTTGACAGGGGGCTTGAACACTGAAGCTTTCTTT. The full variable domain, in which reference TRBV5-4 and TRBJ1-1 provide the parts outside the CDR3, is ETGVTQSPTHLIKTRGQQVTLRCSSQSGHNTVSWYQQALGQGPQFIFQYYREEENGRGNFPPRFSGLQFPNYSSELNVNALELDDSALYLCASSLTGGLNTEAFFGQGTRLTVV.

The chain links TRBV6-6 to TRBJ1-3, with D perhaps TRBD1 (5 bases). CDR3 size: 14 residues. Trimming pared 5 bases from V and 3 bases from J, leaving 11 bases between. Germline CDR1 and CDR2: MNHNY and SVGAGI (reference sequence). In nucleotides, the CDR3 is TGTGCCAGCAGTCCGGGGCTGAATGGAAACACCATATATTTT. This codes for CASSPGLNGNTIYF.

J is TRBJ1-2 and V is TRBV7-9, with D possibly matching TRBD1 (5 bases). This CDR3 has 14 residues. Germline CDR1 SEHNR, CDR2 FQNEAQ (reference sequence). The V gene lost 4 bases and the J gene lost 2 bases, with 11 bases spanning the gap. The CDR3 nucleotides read TGTGCCAGCAGCTCGGGGCCAGTAAACTATGGCTACACCTTC. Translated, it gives CASSSGPVNYGYTF. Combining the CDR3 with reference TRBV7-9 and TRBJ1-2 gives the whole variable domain DTGVSQNPRHKITKRGQNVTFRCDPISEHNRLYWYRQTLGQGPEFLTYFQNEAQLEKSRLLSDRFSAERPKGSFSTLEIQRTEQGDSAMYLCASSSGPVNYGYTFGSGTRLTVV.

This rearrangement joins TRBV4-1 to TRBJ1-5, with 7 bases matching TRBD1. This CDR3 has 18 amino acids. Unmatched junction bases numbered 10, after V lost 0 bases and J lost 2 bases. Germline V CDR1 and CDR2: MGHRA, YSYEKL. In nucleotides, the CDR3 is TGCGCCAGCAGCCAAGATCTGGCAGGGGGTGTGGGCAATCAGCCCCAGCATTTT. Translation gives CASSQDLAGGVGNQPQHF.